These 25 T cell receptor beta chains share one sample of origin, sequenced in a study of blood T cell repertoires in COVID-19. The data were produced by immunoSEQ multiplex PCR, yet TCRdb's version contains in-frame clones alone and is incomplete. This sample has under 75,000 clones, with about 90% found just once. Input material: peripheral blood. The source is a woman of 80 years or more with active COVID-19.

J is TRBJ1-2 and V is TRBV10-3; 7 nucleotides match TRBD1. Germline CDR1 reads ENHRY; CDR2 reads SYGVKD. V dropped 5 bases and J dropped 8; count of bases not matched to a gene: 5. CDR3 length equals 12 residues. CDR3 in amino acids: CAISYRGGGYTF. The CDR3 DNA follows: TGTGCCATCAGTTACAGGGGAGGCGGCTACACCTTC.

The chain couples TRBV10-3 to TRBJ2-3; weak D call: TRBD2 (5 bases). Germline V lookup: CDR1 ENHRY, CDR2 SYGVKD. The V end was cut by 6 bases, the J end by 8 bases, with 18 bases between. The CDR3 covers 14 residues. CDR3 in DNA: TGTGCCATCAGCCCCAGAGGGAATCCAAGTACGCAGTATTTT. Translation gives CAISPRGNPSTQYF.

V and J are TRBV5-6 and TRBJ2-7; 8 positions agree with TRBD2. V lost 2 bases and J lost 5; bases outside the gene matches: 6. The CDR3 runs to 14 residues. Germline CDR1 SGHDT, CDR2 YYEEEE. The CDR3 spells CASSFGRVNNEQYF. The DNA for the CDR3 is TGTGCCAGCAGCTTCGGGAGGGTAAACAACGAGCAGTACTTC.

CDR3: CASSPKLRGQGSGETQYF. The CDR3 nucleotides read TGTGCCAGCTCACCAAAGCTTCGGGGACAGGGATCCGGCGAGACCCAGTACTTC. V gene TRBV18 combines with J gene TRBJ2-5; 9 nucleotides agree with TRBD1. This CDR3 spans 18 amino acids. Germline V gene lookup returns CDR1 KGHSH and CDR2 LQKENI. V lost 2 bases and J lost 5; bases outside the gene matches: 15.

The CDR3 DNA is TGTGCCATCAGGAGGACTAGCGGGGGAGGCACAGATACGCAGTATTTT. It codes for CAIRRTSGGGTDTQYF. The V gene is TRBV10-3, the J gene TRBJ2-3, with TRBD2 identical over 13 bases. The CDR3 covers 16 residues. The germline V gene encodes CDR1 ENHRY and CDR2 SYGVKD. The V and J ends lost 6 bases and 1 base, in that order; junction bases with no gene match: 4.

The CDR3 DNA follows: TGTGCCAGCAGTTACCCGACAGGGGCCGGCTATGGCTACACCTTC. Translated, it gives CASSYPTGAGYGYTF. The chain combines TRBV6-6 with TRBJ1-2, with 8 bases lining up with TRBD1. The CDR3 sequence is 15 residues long. V lost 2 bases to trimming and J lost 4 bases; unmatched junction nucleotides: 6. Looked up from germline, CDR1 is MNHNY and CDR2 is SVGAGI (reference sequence).

V is TRBV6-2 or TRBV6-3 and J is TRBJ2-5, with TRBD2 as a possible D gene (6 bases). Trimming removed 2 bases at V and 4 bases at J, with 11 bases between. From germline, CDR1 is MNHEY and CDR2 SVGEGT. CDR3 length: 14 residues. The CDR3, as DNA: TGTGCCAGCAGTTACCCGGACTACCCAGAGACCCAGTACTTC. It encodes CASSYPDYPETQYF.

This sequence joins TRBV6-5 and TRBJ2-7, with D perhaps matching TRBD2 (6 bases). The CDR3 sequence is 14 residues long. Germline lookup yields CDR1 MNHEY and CDR2 SVGAGI. Between the trimmed V and J ends, which lost 6 bases and 6 bases, there was a span of 18 bases. The CDR3 reads CASRPLRDLPEQYF. CDR3 nucleotides: TGTGCCAGCAGACCTTTAAGGGACTTACCCGAGCAGTACTTC.

The chain employs TRBV11-1 and TRBJ1-1, with TRBD1 identical over 9 bases. The CDR3 has 15 residues. Looked up from germline, CDR1 is SGHAT and CDR2 is FQDESV (reference sequence). Trimming removed 3 bases from V and 4 bases from J; junction bases left unmatched: 6. CDR3 in amino acids: CASSFTGQGGTEAFF. As DNA, the CDR3 is TGTGCCAGCAGCTTCACGGGACAGGGTGGCACTGAAGCTTTCTTT. Full variable domain (rest looked up from reference TRBV11-1 and TRBJ1-1): EAEVAQSPRYKITEKSQAVAFWCDPISGHATLYWYRQILGQGPELLVQFQDESVVDDSQLPKDRFSAERLKGVDSTLKIQPAELGDSAMYLCASSFTGQGGTEAFFGQGTRLTVV.

This chain uses TRBV5-1 with TRBJ2-1; 10 bases map to TRBD2. Germline CDR1 and CDR2: SGHRS and YFSETQ. Unmatched junction bases numbered 0, after V lost 0 bases and J lost 6 bases. This CDR3 contains 14 residues. CDR3 bases: TGCGCCAGCAGCTTGGGACTAGCGGGCAATGAGCAGTTCTTC. It translates to CASSLGLAGNEQFF.

This chain uses TRBV7-2 with TRBJ1-2, with a tentative D call TRBD1 (5 bases). Germline CDR1 reads SGHTA; CDR2 reads FQGNSA. V was cut by 3 bases and J by 5 bases, with 10 bases left in between. The CDR3 covers 13 residues. CDR3 DNA: TGTGCCAGCAGCTTGACAGTTTTTTATGGCTACACCTTC. The encoded protein is CASSLTVFYGYTF. Supplemented by reference TRBV7-2 and TRBJ1-2, the full variable domain reads GAGVSQSPSNKVTEKGKDVELRCDPISGHTALYWYRQSLGQGLEFLIYFQGNSAPDKSGLPSDRFSAERTGGSVSTLTIQRTQQEDSAVYLCASSLTVFYGYTFGSGTRLTVV.

This rearrangement joins TRBV28 to TRBJ1-2; TRBD1 aligns across 10 bases. Trimming took 7 bases from V and 2 from J; bases not matched to a gene: 4. Germline V gives CDR1 MDHEN, CDR2 SYDVKM. The CDR3 is 14 amino acids. CDR3 loop: CASTRQGANYGYTF. The CDR3 DNA sequence: TGTGCCAGCACCCGACAGGGGGCAAACTATGGCTACACCTTC.

The chain joins TRBV3-1 (or the pseudogene TRBV3-2) to TRBJ2-1; TRBD2 aligns across 7 bases. Losses at the gene ends were 4 bases for V and 6 bases for J; bases not matched to a gene: 9. Germline loops: CDR1 LGHDT, CDR2 YNNKEL (reference sequence). The CDR3 runs 15 residues. The CDR3 sequence is CASSRMGEGSNEQFF. DNA for the CDR3: TGTGCCAGCAGCCGAATGGGGGAGGGGTCCAATGAGCAGTTCTTC.

The rearrangement uses TRBV28 and TRBJ2-5; D perhaps matches TRBD2 (6 bases). Germline lookup yields CDR1 MDHEN and CDR2 SYDVKM. With 5 bases removed from V and 5 bases from J, the gap between germline ends came to 18 bases. The CDR3 covers 15 residues. CDR3 nucleotide sequence: TGTGCCAGCAGTAACCCCCTTCAGGGAGGTGAGACCCAGTACTTC. This translates into CASSNPLQGGETQYF.

The V and J genes are TRBV2 and TRBJ1-3; D is uncertain. Between the trimmed V and J ends, which lost 6 bases and 6 bases, there was a span of 12 bases. Germline V gene lookup returns CDR1 SNHLY and CDR2 FYNNEI. CDR3 size: 13 residues. CDR3 DNA sequence: TGTGCCAGCAGACCCGGGGTGGAAAACACCATATATTTT. Translating it yields CASRPGVENTIYF. Full variable domain (rest looked up from reference TRBV2 and TRBJ1-3): EPEVTQTPSHQVTQMGQEVILRCVPISNHLYFYWYRQILGQKVEFLVSFYNNEISEKSEIFDDQFSVERPDGSNFTLKIRSTKLEDSAMYFCASRPGVENTIYFGEGSWLTVV.

CDR3 sequence: CASSEVASSYEQYF. DNA for the CDR3: TGTGCCAGCAGTGAAGTAGCGAGCTCCTACGAGCAGTACTTC. The chain recombines TRBV6-1 with TRBJ2-7, with D perhaps TRBD2 (5 bases). The CDR3 contains 14 residues. Trimming took 1 base from V and 0 from J, leaving 7 bases between them. Germline CDR1 MNHNS, CDR2 SASEGT.

The gene calls are TRBV5-1 and TRBJ2-1; TRBD2 matches 8 bases. The germline V gene has CDR1 SGHRS and CDR2 YFSETQ. This CDR3 contains 16 residues. With V trimmed by 4 bases and J by 1 base, 7 bases remained unmatched. This CDR3 reads CASSATLAASYNEQFF. For the CDR3, the DNA is TGCGCCAGCAGCGCGACACTAGCGGCTTCCTACAATGAGCAGTTCTTC.

The V and J genes are TRBV28 and TRBJ1-4, with TRBD1 matching over 7 bases. This CDR3 is 13 amino acids long. V trimming: 3 bases; J trimming: 5 bases; junction bases outside the gene matches: 0. CDR1 MDHEN and CDR2 SYDVKM come from the germline V gene. CDR3 nucleotides: TGTGCCAGCAGTTTGGGACAGAATGAAAAACTGTTTTTT. This sequence encodes CASSLGQNEKLFF.

The V call is TRBV20-1, the J call TRBJ2-7, with 7 nucleotides matching TRBD1. CDR3 length: 11 amino acids. V was clipped by 4 bases and J by 4 bases; unmatched bases: 1. CDR1 is DFQATT, CDR2 SNEGSKA, per germline (reference sequence). The CDR3 protein is CSAKGAYEQYF. CDR3 nucleotides: TGCAGTGCTAAGGGGGCATACGAGCAGTACTTC.

This clone was seen a few times. This chain links TRBV10-3 with TRBJ1-6; TRBD1 matches at 7 bases. CDR3 length equals 14 residues. Trimming took 4 bases from V and 11 from J; bases not matched to a gene: 8. Per the germline V gene, CDR1 is ENHRY and CDR2 is SYGVKD. This CDR3 is CAISVDRESAPLHF. As DNA, the CDR3 is TGTGCCATCAGTGTTGACAGGGAATCCGCACCCCTCCACTTT.

This chain uses TRBV5-6 with TRBJ2-7; possibly TRBD1 for D (6 bases). The germline CDR1 and CDR2 sequences are SGHDT and YYEEEE. The CDR3 spans 12 residues. Trimming stripped 2 bases from V and 4 bases from J, with 7 bases between. For the CDR3, the DNA is TGTGCCAGCAGCTTTGGGACATACGAGCAGTACTTC. Translation gives CASSFGTYEQYF.

V is TRBV18 and J is TRBJ1-5; a possible D gene is TRBD1 (5 bases). The CDR3 is 14 amino acids. The germline V gene encodes CDR1 KGHSH and CDR2 LQKENI. V gave up 3 bases and J gave up 5 bases, with 11 bases separating them. CDR3 residues: CASSPTGFDQPQHF. CDR3 coding DNA: TGTGCCAGCTCACCTACAGGTTTCGATCAGCCCCAGCATTTT.

Only a few counts were recorded for this clone. The chain is built from TRBV3-1 (or the pseudogene TRBV3-2) and TRBJ1-6; no clear D. The CDR3 is 14 residues long. Germline V gene data show CDR1 as LGHDT and CDR2 as YNNKEL (reference sequence). Trimming took off 1 base at V and 5 bases at J, with 6 bases between the two ends. The CDR3 region is CASSQGQNNSPLHF. The CDR3 DNA reads as TGTGCCAGCAGCCAAGGTCAGAATAATTCACCCCTCCACTTT.

The rearrangement joins TRBV6-5 to TRBJ1-2; TRBD1 is a possible D gene (6 bases). CDR1 MNHEY and CDR2 SVGAGI come from the germline V gene. CDR3 length: 12 residues. Trimming pared 7 bases from V and 2 bases from J, leaving 8 bases between. The DNA of the CDR3 is TGTGCCAGCACCCAGGGGAACTATGGCTACACCTTC. Translated, it gives CASTQGNYGYTF.

V and J are TRBV10-3 and TRBJ1-2, with D possibly being TRBD1 (5 bases). With 2 bases removed from V and 8 bases from J, the gap between germline ends came to 12 bases. There are 13 residues in the CDR3. Germline V gene sequence: CDR1 ENHRY, CDR2 SYGVKD. The CDR3 region has the DNA TGTGCCATCAGTGAGGGCAGGGCGGCCGGCTACACCTTC. Amino acid sequence: CAISEGRAAGYTF.